Following are 23 T cell receptor beta chains from one sample sequenced in a study of OX40 agonist ivuxolimab in advanced cancers. Clones were sequenced by immunoSEQ multiplex PCR, and TCRdb holds only the in-frame ones, with some missing. Of under 45,000 clones in the sample, 60% to 80% were seen once. The specimen comprised CD4+ or CD8+ T cells sorted from blood, sampled in a trial of the OX40 agonist ivuxolimab. All receptors come from an adult with an advanced solid tumor such as melanoma, head and neck, liver or kidney cancer.

V gene TRBV6-5 combines with J gene TRBJ1-3; no reliable D call. Germline V gene data show CDR1 as MNHEY and CDR2 as SVGAGI. Deletions cut 7 bases from V and 0 bases from J, with 10 bases between. CDR3 length: 14 amino acids. DNA of the CDR3: TGTGCCAGCATTGACACCTTCTCTGGAAACACCATATATTTT. Its translation: CASIDTFSGNTIYF.

The chain links TRBV4-3 to TRBJ2-7, with 10 bases that match TRBD2. Per germline, CDR1 LGHNA and CDR2 YSLEER. The CDR3 is 15 amino acids. V lost 1 base, J lost 2 bases, and 2 bases stayed unmatched. The CDR3 nucleotides are TGCGCCAGCAGCCAAGTTACTAGCGGGGCCTACGAGCAGTACTTC. The encoded protein is CASSQVTSGAYEQYF.

The CDR3 here is CASSPLLASRKELFF. The DNA of the CDR3 is TGTGCCAGCTCACCATTACTAGCGTCACGGAAGGAGCTGTTTTTT. This chain connects TRBV18 to TRBJ2-2; the match to TRBD2 covers 7 bases. V trimming: 2 bases; J trimming: 10 bases; junction bases outside the gene matches: 10. CDR3 length equals 15 residues. CDR1 is KGHSH, CDR2 LQKENI, per germline. The whole variable domain, remainder taken from reference TRBV18 and TRBJ2-2, is NAGVMQNPRHLVRRRGQEARLRCSPMKGHSHVYWYRQLPEEGLKFMVYLQKENIIDESGMPKERFSAEFPKEGPSILRIQQVVRGDSAAYFCASSPLLASRKELFFGEGSRLTVL.

The rearrangement joins TRBV7-2 to TRBJ2-1, with D tentatively TRBD1 (5 bases). CDR3 length: 13 amino acids. Germline V gene lookup returns CDR1 SGHTA and CDR2 FQGNSA. V lost 4 bases to trimming and J lost 4 bases, with 8 bases between them. The CDR3 DNA sequence: TGTGCCAGCAGCTCGGACAATTACAATGAGCAGTTCTTC. Its protein is CASSSDNYNEQFF. The whole variable domain, remainder taken from reference TRBV7-2 and TRBJ2-1, is GAGVSQSPSNKVTEKGKDVELRCDPISGHTALYWYRQSLGQGLEFLIYFQGNSAPDKSGLPSDRFSAERTGGSVSTLTIQRTQQEDSAVYLCASSSDNYNEQFFGPGTRLTVL.

The chain couples TRBV2 to TRBJ2-5, with D tentatively TRBD2 (5 bases). The length of the CDR3 is 13 residues. The V gene's germline CDR1 is SNHLY and CDR2 FYNNEI. V dropped 6 bases and J dropped 1 base, with 9 bases sitting between them. CDR3 sequence: CASSSRVQETQYF. The CDR3 DNA reads as TGTGCCAGCAGCTCGAGGGTCCAAGAGACCCAGTACTTC.

This clone occurred a few times. The chain combines TRBV9 with TRBJ1-5; no definite D call. CDR3 size: 12 residues. Germline V gives CDR1 SGDLS, CDR2 YYNGEE. V dropped 3 bases and J dropped 9 bases, with 10 bases sitting between them. CDR3 nucleotides: TGTGCCAGCAGCGCGGGGTCTGGGCCCCAGCATTTT. This encodes CASSAGSGPQHF.

J is TRBJ2-1 and V is TRBV27; D remains ambiguous. The CDR3 consists of 13 residues. Germline lookup yields CDR1 MNHEY and CDR2 SMNVEV (reference sequence). Between the trimmed V and J ends, which lost 3 bases and 2 bases, there was a span of 5 bases. CDR3 DNA: TGTGCCAGCAGTTTGAACCCCTACAATGAGCAGTTCTTC. Protein sequence: CASSLNPYNEQFF.

The chain combines TRBV7-9 with TRBJ2-7; perhaps TRBD2 as D (5 bases). The CDR3 extends over 14 amino acids. Trimming left V 4 bases short and J 2 bases short, with 12 bases between. Per the germline V gene, CDR1 is SEHNR and CDR2 is FQNEAQ (reference sequence). The CDR3 nucleotides read TGTGCCAGCAGCTCAAAGACTAAACCCTACGAGCAGTACTTC. Protein sequence: CASSSKTKPYEQYF.

This sequence joins TRBV6-1 and TRBJ1-2, with 7 bases lining up with TRBD1. The CDR3 has 14 residues. Germline V gives CDR1 MNHNS, CDR2 SASEGT. The V and J ends lost 0 bases and 7 bases, in that order; junction bases with no gene match: 5. The CDR3 loop reads CASSEAGQGGGYTF. Written as DNA, the CDR3 is TGTGCCAGCAGTGAAGCGGGCCAGGGGGGTGGCTACACCTTC.

The chain uses TRBV27 and TRBJ2-5; 7 bases align to TRBD2. There are 15 residues in the CDR3. J lost 6 bases, V lost 5 bases, and 12 bases had no gene match. Germline CDR1 reads MNHEY; CDR2 reads SMNVEV (reference sequence). The CDR3: CASSKLSGAYKTQYF. CDR3 sequence (DNA): TGTGCCAGCAGTAAACTAAGCGGGGCATATAAGACCCAGTACTTC.

This chain links TRBV6-1 with TRBJ2-3; 13 positions agree with TRBD2. V gave up 4 bases and J gave up 6 bases; unmatched junction bases: 7. CDR1 is MNHNS, CDR2 SASEGT, per germline. The CDR3 loop spans 16 amino acids. In DNA, the CDR3 is TGTGCCAGCAGTGCCACTAGCGGGGGGGTCGGGGATACGCAGTATTTT. The encoded protein is CASSATSGGVGDTQYF.

This sequence joins TRBV7-2 and TRBJ1-1; the match to TRBD1 covers 10 bases. The CDR3 totals 16 residues. Germline trimming cut 7 bases from V and 1 base from J; bases unmatched to any gene: 9. CDR1 and CDR2 from the germline V gene are SGHTA and FQGNSA. In DNA form, the CDR3 reads TGTGCCAGCAAAATATCCAGGGACAGGGGGAACACTGAAGCTTTCTTT. Encoded protein: CASKISRDRGNTEAFF.

The V and J genes are TRBV7-3 and TRBJ2-3, with no clear D. V was cut by 4 bases and J by 0 bases, with 8 bases left in between. The CDR3 has 14 amino acids. Germline CDR1 is SGHTA and CDR2 is FQGTGA. The CDR3 is CASSSRTSTDTQYF. CDR3 nucleotide sequence: TGTGCCAGCAGCTCCCGGACCAGCACAGATACGCAGTATTTT. The full variable domain, with the rest looked up from reference TRBV7-3 and TRBJ2-3, is GAGVSQTPSNKVTEKGKYVELRCDPISGHTALYWYRQSLGQGPEFLIYFQGTGAADDSGLPNDRFFAVRPEGSVSTLKIQRTERGDSAVYLCASSSRTSTDTQYFGPGTRLTVL.

The chain employs TRBV30 and TRBJ2-7; 7 positions match TRBD2. Trimming cost V 4 bases and J 2 bases; bases outside gene matches: 8. The germline CDR1 and CDR2 sequences are GTSNPN and SVGIG (reference sequence). The CDR3 covers 14 residues. CDR3 sequence reads: CAWIGQGGPYEQYF. For the CDR3, the DNA is TGTGCCTGGATAGGTCAGGGAGGGCCCTACGAGCAGTACTTC.

The rearrangement links TRBV5-1 to TRBJ1-1, with unresolved D. The CDR3 consists of 15 residues. The ends were cut back, 0 bases at V and 1 base at J, with 10 bases in the middle. Per germline, CDR1 SGHRS and CDR2 YFSETQ. Here the CDR3 DNA reads TGCGCCAGCAGCTTGGCTCTGGGAGGGAACACTGAAGCTTTCTTT. This sequence encodes CASSLALGGNTEAFF.

This chain connects TRBV13 to TRBJ2-2; 8 positions agree with TRBD2. The V gene end was trimmed by 2 bases and the J gene end by 5 bases; junction bases not matched to a gene: 4. CDR1 and CDR2 (germline): PRHDT, FYEKMQ (reference sequence). CDR3 size: 15 residues. The CDR3 DNA reads as TGTGCCAGCAGCTTAAGGGCGGGAGGAACCGGGGAGCTGTTTTTT. It encodes CASSLRAGGTGELFF. The entire variable domain, with the rest obtained from reference TRBV13 and TRBJ2-2, is as follows: AAGVIQSPRHLIKEKRETATLKCYPIPRHDTVYWYQQGPGQDPQFLISFYEKMQSDKGSIPDRFSAQQFSDYHSELNMSSLELGDSALYFCASSLRAGGTGELFFGEGSRLTVL.

This clone has just one count. J is TRBJ1-5 and V is TRBV28, with a weak D call TRBD1 (5 bases). The CDR3 is 15 residues long. Trimming shortened V by 5 bases and J by 4 bases, and 15 bases separated the two germline ends. Germline V gene sequence: CDR1 MDHEN, CDR2 SYDVKM. As DNA, the CDR3 is TGTGCCAGCAGTGCCCTGGACAAGACAAATCAGCCCCAGCATTTT. Encoded protein: CASSALDKTNQPQHF.

V and J are TRBV18 and TRBJ2-1; no definite D call. Germline lookup yields CDR1 KGHSH and CDR2 LQKENI. The CDR3 has 15 amino acids. Trimming cost V 2 bases and J 3 bases, with 11 bases left between them. CDR3 residues: CASSPDEVNYNEQFF. The CDR3 nucleotides are TGTGCCAGCTCACCAGACGAGGTCAACTACAATGAGCAGTTCTTC.

This chain joins TRBV2 and TRBJ1-1; D gene ambiguous. The CDR3 is 12 amino acids. Germline CDR1 and CDR2: SNHLY and FYNNEI. V was shortened by 6 bases and J by 0 bases, with 5 bases between the two germline ends. CDR3 nucleotide sequence: TGTGCCAGCAGAGTGATGAACACTGAAGCTTTCTTT. It codes for CASRVMNTEAFF.

The chain links TRBV9 to TRBJ2-3; D is tentatively TRBD1 or TRBD2 (5 bases each). The CDR3 consists of 14 residues. Trimming stripped 4 bases from V and 2 bases from J, with 11 bases between. CDR1 and CDR2 (germline): SGDLS, YYNGEE. DNA for the CDR3: TGTGCCAGCAGCCCGGGACCGTTCACAGATACGCAGTATTTT. Translation: CASSPGPFTDTQYF.

This clone was detected a few times. The chain links TRBV2 to TRBJ1-5, with D uncertain. The CDR3 is 12 amino acids. Germline lookup yields CDR1 SNHLY and CDR2 FYNNEI. V was pared by 8 bases and J by 6 bases, with 11 bases between. The CDR3 nucleotides are TGTGCCAGCCTGAAGCCCGGTCAGCCCCAGCATTTT. Translation gives CASLKPGQPQHF.

The genes are TRBV4-1 and TRBJ1-2; D gene ambiguous. CDR1 and CDR2 (germline): MGHRA, YSYEKL. The length of the CDR3 is 13 residues. Trimming took 1 base from V and 0 from J, leaving 3 bases between them. This CDR3 is CASSQATNYGYTF. In DNA, the CDR3 is TGCGCCAGCAGCCAAGCTACTAACTATGGCTACACCTTC.

The J gene is TRBJ1-3, the V gene TRBV5-5, with D unclear. Germline V CDR1 and CDR2: SGHKS, YYEKEE (reference sequence). Trimming shortened V by 3 bases and J by 5 bases, and 12 bases separated the two germline ends. The CDR3 length is 14 residues. The CDR3, as DNA: TGTGCCAGCAGCTCGGCGGACGGACGAAACACCATATATTTT. Protein product: CASSSADGRNTIYF.